This passage covers 31 T cell receptor beta chains from one sample sequenced in a study of T cells in Graves' hyperthyroidism and ophthalmopathy. It was RNA transcripts that yielded the amplified TCR beta CDR3 regions. TCR CDR3 underwent first-round RT-PCR with the HTBI primer set. TCRdb independently ran MiXCR on the multiplex PCR reads; one entry per CDR3 protein. The data show roughly 500,000 distinct CDR3 sequences, approximately 23% seen once. Sequenced input: blood. The receptors come from a woman in her 70s with Graves' ophthalmopathy.

In its sample, this clonotype was seen a few times. The chain links TRBV7-9 to TRBJ2-7; 9 bases line up with TRBD1. V lost 10 bases to trimming and J lost 4 bases; unmatched junction nucleotides: 8. CDR1 is SEHNR, CDR2 FQNEAQ, per germline (reference sequence). This CDR3 is 13 amino acids long. The CDR3 coding sequence is TGTGCCACCTCCGGGACAGGGTGGTACGAGCAGTACTTC. Translation: CATSGTGWYEQYF.

This rearrangement joins TRBV6-1 to TRBJ2-1; the D is unclear. This CDR3 has 15 residues. With 3 bases removed from V and 2 bases from J, the gap between germline ends came to 11 bases. CDR1 is MNHNS, CDR2 SASEGT, per germline. CDR3 sequence: CASSDGMTPYNEQFF. The CDR3 nucleotides read TGTGCCAGCAGTGACGGCATGACGCCCTACAATGAGCAGTTCTTC.

This clonotype was seen many times. The chain links TRBV3-1 to TRBJ1-5; D is ambiguous. This CDR3 spans 14 amino acids. Trimming took off 1 base at V and 6 bases at J, with 10 bases between the two ends. Germline loops: CDR1 LGHDT, CDR2 YNNKEL (reference sequence). The CDR3 here is CASSQGVSIQPQHF. Here the CDR3 DNA reads TGTGCCAGCAGCCAAGGCGTCTCAATTCAGCCCCAGCATTTT.

This clonotype came up many times. This chain uses TRBV12-3 or TRBV12-4 with TRBJ2-1; a weak D match, TRBD2 (5 bases). The CDR3 spans 16 residues. Deletions cut 6 bases from V and 3 bases from J, with 18 bases between. CDR3 amino acids: CASSVRASLLYNEQFF. DNA for the CDR3: TGTGCCAGCAGCGTGCGGGCTAGCTTACTCTACAATGAGCAGTTCTTC.

CDR3 region: CASSQGTRGGLNTEAFF. The CDR3, as DNA: TGTGCCAGCAGCCAAGGAACAAGGGGCGGATTGAACACTGAAGCTTTCTTT. The V call is TRBV3-1, the J call TRBJ1-1; a weak D match, TRBD1 (5 bases). The CDR3 extends over 17 amino acids. Trimming cost V 1 base and J 0 bases, with 15 bases left between them. From germline, CDR1 is LGHDT and CDR2 YNNKEL (reference sequence).

This rearrangement joins TRBV19 to TRBJ2-2; 9 bases align to TRBD1. There are 15 residues in the CDR3. Losses at the gene ends were 6 bases for V and 4 bases for J; bases not matched to a gene: 6. CDR1 LNHDA and CDR2 SQIVND come from the germline V gene (reference sequence). DNA of the CDR3: TGTGCCAGTAGCGCCGGGACAGGGTTCACCGGGGAGCTGTTTTTT. It specifies CASSAGTGFTGELFF.

The rearrangement uses TRBV12-3 or TRBV12-4 and TRBJ2-3, with a tentative D call TRBD2 (6 bases). Trimming removed 5 bases from V and 3 bases from J, with 15 bases in between. CDR3 length equals 15 residues. The CDR3 sequence: CASSDSGEGTDTQYF. Written as DNA, the CDR3 is TGTGCCAGCAGTGACTCGGGGGAAGGGACAGATACGCAGTATTTT.

V gene TRBV11-2 combines with J gene TRBJ2-7; D gene uncertain. The CDR3 contains 15 residues. Germline V lookup: CDR1 SGHAT, CDR2 FQNNGV. Trimming cost V 4 bases and J 2 bases, with 15 bases left between them. CDR3 sequence: CASSSARLPTYEQYF. The CDR3 DNA sequence: TGTGCCAGCAGCTCGGCCAGATTGCCCACCTACGAGCAGTACTTC. Full variable domain (missing parts from reference TRBV11-2 and TRBJ2-7): EAGVAQSPRYKIIEKRQSVAFWCNPISGHATLYWYQQILGQGPKLLIQFQNNGVVDDSQLPKDRFSAERLKGVDSTLKIQPAKLEDSAVYLCASSSARLPTYEQYFGPGTRLTVT.

This clonotype was counted between two and nine times. The gene calls are TRBV18 and TRBJ2-3; 8 bases align to TRBD2. Germline loops: CDR1 KGHSH, CDR2 LQKENI. With 1 base clipped from V and 2 bases from J, the junction kept 5 bases outside the gene matches. CDR3 length: 16 amino acids. The CDR3 DNA sequence: TGTGCCAGCTCACCACTAGCGGGACGAAACACAGATACGCAGTATTTT. This encodes CASSPLAGRNTDTQYF.

This clonotype was seen a few times. The chain employs TRBV20-1 and TRBJ2-7; TRBD1 agrees at 8 bases. Germline lookup yields CDR1 DFQATT and CDR2 SNEGSKA (reference sequence). The CDR3 spans 13 residues. The J segment lost 3 bases and the V segment lost 6 bases, leaving 7 bases of the junction unmatched. The DNA for the CDR3 is TGCAGTGCCATCAGACAGGGGATCTACGAGCAGTACTTC. Amino acids: CSAIRQGIYEQYF.

This clonotype was seen more than once but under ten times. The gene calls are TRBV10-2 and TRBJ2-7, with 7 bases that match TRBD2. The CDR3 contains 14 residues. Germline V lookup: CDR1 WSHSY, CDR2 SAAADI. The V and J ends lost 7 bases and 3 bases, in that order; junction bases with no gene match: 9. The CDR3 coding sequence is TGCGCCAGCAAATGGAAAGAGCGGGGCTACGAGCAGTACTTC. Its protein product is CASKWKERGYEQYF.

V and J are TRBV6-2 or TRBV6-3 and TRBJ1-4; TRBD1 matches 8 bases. J gave up 8 bases and V 4 bases, and 15 bases lay outside the gene matches. The CDR3 runs to 17 residues. Germline CDR1 reads MNHEY; CDR2 reads SVGEGT. The CDR3 region has the DNA TGTGCCAGCAGTTCATCAGGGGGCGTTCGTTTGGGGGAAAAACTGTTTTTT. It specifies CASSSSGGVRLGEKLFF.

There are many counts of this clonotype. The chain carries TRBV11-3 and TRBJ2-1; weak D call: TRBD1 (6 bases). CDR3 size: 14 residues. V lost 2 bases, J lost 7 bases, and 12 bases lay in between. Per the germline V gene, CDR1 is SGHNT and CDR2 is YENEEA. CDR3 amino acids: CASSLHRVANEQFF. For the CDR3, the DNA is TGTGCCAGCAGCTTACACAGGGTTGCGAATGAGCAGTTCTTC.

This clonotype was recorded a few times. The chain has TRBV20-1 and TRBJ2-2; perhaps TRBD2 as D (6 bases). The germline V and J ends were trimmed by 0 bases and 7 bases, with 15 bases remaining between them. This CDR3 is built from 15 residues. Germline V gene data show CDR1 as DFQATT and CDR2 as SNEGSKA (reference sequence). This chain's CDR3 is CSARDRRGEDGELFF. The DNA of the CDR3 is TGCAGTGCTAGAGATAGGAGGGGCGAGGACGGGGAGCTGTTTTTT.

Comments on this clonotype: It may be a read error: a sequence one base away is much more abundant. The J gene is TRBJ2-2, the V gene TRBV2; D is perhaps TRBD1 (6 bases). Trimming removed 8 bases at V and 1 base at J, with 14 bases between. Germline-derived CDR1 and CDR2 are SNHLY and FYNNEI. This CDR3 has 15 amino acids. The CDR3 nucleotides are TGTGCCAGCGGTCCCCGGACAGTGAACACCGGGGAGCTGTTTTTT. This sequence encodes CASGPRTVNTGELFF.

The rearrangement joins TRBV27 to TRBJ1-2; 10 bases are shared with TRBD1. Germline loops: CDR1 MNHEY, CDR2 SMNVEV (reference sequence). Losses at the gene ends were 8 bases for V and 7 bases for J; bases not matched to a gene: 7. The CDR3 has 13 amino acids. CDR3 bases: TGTGCCAGCGGGGAGGACAGGGGGTTTGGCTACACCTTC. Translated: CASGEDRGFGYTF.

This clonotype has only a few counts. The chain uses TRBV19 and TRBJ1-2, with D perhaps TRBD1 (5 bases). Germline lookup yields CDR1 LNHDA and CDR2 SQIVND (reference sequence). Trimming cost V 4 bases and J 3 bases, with 9 bases left between them. This CDR3 has 13 amino acids. In DNA form, the CDR3 reads TGTGCCAGTAGTAAAACAGGAGACTATGGCTACACCTTC. This codes for CASSKTGDYGYTF.

Points on this clonotype: A read error may produce the germline difference seen at one junction end. V gene TRBV6-1 combines with J gene TRBJ2-7; D ambiguous. This CDR3 has 13 amino acids. Per the germline V gene, CDR1 is MNHNS and CDR2 is SASEGT. The CDR3, as DNA: TGTGCCAGCAGTGAAGGTCCCCTCGGCGAGCAGTGCTTC. Residues: CASSEGPLGEQCF.

This chain uses TRBV20-1 with TRBJ2-2; tentative D call: TRBD1 (5 bases). Germline values: CDR1 DFQATT, CDR2 SNEGSKA (reference sequence). The CDR3 contains 13 residues. V gave up 0 bases and J gave up 10 bases, with 12 bases separating them. The CDR3, as DNA: TGCAGTGCTAGAGATCAGGGTTCCGTGGAGCTGTTTTTT. Protein product: CSARDQGSVELFF.

V is TRBV28 and J is TRBJ1-1; 7 positions match TRBD1. Per the germline V gene, CDR1 is MDHEN and CDR2 is SYDVKM. V shed 2 bases and J 6 bases; nucleotides not matched to a gene: 3. The length of the CDR3 is 13 residues. CDR3 sequence reads: CASSLGRGPEAFF. DNA for the CDR3: TGTGCCAGCAGTTTAGGTAGGGGGCCTGAAGCTTTCTTT.

Ten or more counts support this clonotype. The V and J genes are TRBV15 and TRBJ1-1; unclear D gene. The CDR3 has 12 amino acids. Germline V CDR1 and CDR2: LNHNV, YYDKDF (reference sequence). Trimming shortened V by 0 bases and J by 4 bases, and 3 bases separated the two germline ends. The CDR3 DNA follows: TGTGCCACCAGCAGAGACAGCACTGAAGCTTTCTTT. This gives the protein CATSRDSTEAFF.

The chain links TRBV5-1 to TRBJ2-2; tentatively, D is TRBD1 or TRBD2 (5 bases each). Germline CDR1 SGHRS, CDR2 YFSETQ. With 6 bases removed from V and 0 bases from J, the gap between germline ends came to 12 bases. The CDR3 length is 15 residues. The CDR3 nucleotides read TGCGCCAGCAATAGGGGAGCAGCGAACACCGGGGAGCTGTTTTTT. Protein sequence: CASNRGAANTGELFF.

The CDR3 reads CASRQGAGVYYEQYF. In nucleotides, the CDR3 is TGTGCCAGCCGGCAGGGGGCGGGAGTATACTACGAGCAGTACTTC. The chain employs TRBV12-3 or TRBV12-4 and TRBJ2-7; tentative D call: TRBD1 (8 bases). Trimming took off 8 bases at V and 3 bases at J, with 20 bases between the two ends. The CDR3 contains 15 residues.

At least ten counts were recorded for this clonotype. The chain has TRBV11-2 and TRBJ2-5; possibly TRBD1 for D (5 bases). This CDR3 comprises 13 residues. Trimming stripped 1 base from V and 3 bases from J, with 6 bases between. Per germline, CDR1 SGHAT and CDR2 FQNNGV. The CDR3: CASSLGQKETQYF. The CDR3, as DNA: TGTGCCAGCAGCTTAGGACAGAAAGAGACCCAGTACTTC.

The chain uses TRBV10-3 and TRBJ1-4, with 7 positions matching TRBD1. Germline lookup yields CDR1 ENHRY and CDR2 SYGVKD. The V segment lost 2 bases and the J segment 3 bases; nucleotides outside the gene matches: 0. The CDR3 covers 14 residues. The CDR3 region is CAISEGQANEKLFF. The CDR3 DNA reads as TGTGCCATCAGTGAGGGACAGGCTAATGAAAAACTGTTTTTT.

The chain employs TRBV4-1 and TRBJ2-7; TRBD2 matches at 14 bases. The germline V gene encodes CDR1 MGHRA and CDR2 YSYEKL. The ends lost 3 bases at V and 3 bases at J; junction bases unmatched: 4. This CDR3 region has 16 residues. In DNA, the CDR3 is TGCGCCAGCAGCCAGGGGACTAGCGGGAGTATCTACGAGCAGTACTTC. Protein product: CASSQGTSGSIYEQYF.

The chain carries TRBV18 and TRBJ1-1, with a tentative D call TRBD1 (5 bases). CDR3 size: 15 residues. V lost 2 bases and J lost 1, with 11 bases in between. CDR1 and CDR2 from the germline V gene are KGHSH and LQKENI. The CDR3 DNA reads TGTGCCAGCTCACCAACCCGGGGGTGGAACACTGAAGCTTTCTTT. It yields the protein CASSPTRGWNTEAFF.

This clonotype has just a few counts. The chain couples TRBV5-8 to TRBJ1-4, with 10 bases aligning to TRBD1. Germline assignment: CDR1 SGHTS and CDR2 YDEGEE. V was pared by 7 bases and J by 7 bases, with 10 bases of the junction left unmatched. The CDR3 is made up of 15 amino acids. CDR3 amino acids: CASHSPGQGSEKLFF. CDR3 sequence (DNA): TGTGCCAGCCACTCGCCGGGACAGGGGAGTGAAAAACTGTTTTTT.

This clonotype was seen more than once but under ten times. This chain joins TRBV2 and TRBJ1-1; tentatively, D is TRBD1 (5 bases). Between the trimmed V and J ends, which lost 2 bases and 4 bases, there was a span of 11 bases. The V gene's germline CDR1 is SNHLY and CDR2 FYNNEI. The CDR3 has 14 amino acids. The CDR3: CASSELQGSTEAFF. The CDR3 DNA is TGTGCCAGCAGTGAATTGCAGGGAAGCACTGAAGCTTTCTTT.

In this sample, this clonotype turned up many times. This chain links TRBV12-3 or TRBV12-4 with TRBJ2-3; TRBD2 is a possible D gene (7 bases). The ends were cut back, 6 bases at V and 5 bases at J, with 18 bases in the middle. CDR3 size: 15 residues. CDR3 DNA sequence: TGTGCCAGCAGCCTAAGGGGGGGGAGCGGAGATACGCAGTATTTT. Translated: CASSLRGGSGDTQYF.

Many counts were recorded for this clonotype. The rearrangement uses TRBV2 and TRBJ2-3; no clear D gene. CDR1 SNHLY and CDR2 FYNNEI come from the germline V gene. V shed 6 bases and J shed 0 bases, with 10 bases lying between them. The CDR3 covers 14 residues. The CDR3 region is CASRSTVSTDTQYF. CDR3 sequence (DNA): TGTGCCAGCAGGTCGACGGTTAGCACAGATACGCAGTATTTT. The variable domain in full, with the rest retrieved from reference TRBV2 and TRBJ2-3, is EPEVTQTPSHQVTQMGQEVILRCVPISNHLYFYWYRQILGQKVEFLVSFYNNEISEKSEIFDDQFSVERPDGSNFTLKIRSTKLEDSAMYFCASRSTVSTDTQYFGPGTRLTVL.